This T cell receptor beta chain originates from a study of control samples from healthy donors and cancer patients. Germline loops: CDR1 MDHEN, CDR2 SYDVKM. The CDR3 loop spans 13 amino acids. V shed 10 bases, J shed 3 bases, and the junction held 9 bases outside the gene matches. TCRdb keeps only in-frame clones here, not all; method: immunoSEQ multiplex PCR. The data hold about 130,000 clones, with nearly 90% observed a single time. The chain is built from TRBV28 and TRBJ2-7; the match to TRBD1 covers 7 bases. Material: blood. The TCR sequence derives from a man aged 50-60 years in good health. The CDR3 is CATVVPGGYEQYF. In DNA, the CDR3 is TGTGCCACCGTCGTCCCAGGGGGCTACGAGCAGTACTTC.